This TCR beta chain was sequenced in a study of cytomegalovirus exposure and HLA in healthy donors. About the study: The approximately 120 validation repertoires were produced on the same platform as the 670 or so repertoires of the first cohort. This was reported in a later analysis. Study-wide findings and caveats: The study listed some 160 cytomegalovirus-associated TCR beta chains.

While the first cohort had 600 to 800 subjects, the donors belonged to the separate validation cohort of about 130 subjects. Clones were read by immunoSEQ multiplex PCR, and TCRdb kept only the in-frame ones, dropping some. The data hold some 260,000 clones, with about nine tenths observed a single time. Turning to this clone: Its specificity is unknown.

CDR3 length: 13 amino acids. Germline V gene lookup returns CDR1 SGHDT and CDR2 YYEEEE. With 0 bases clipped from V and 8 bases from J, the junction kept 2 bases outside the gene matches. The receptor was derived from a woman in her 30s in good health and CMV-seronegative. The specimen sequenced was PBMCs. J is TRBJ1-1 and V is TRBV5-6; 9 bases are a match to TRBD1. CDR3 residues: CASSLGDRGEAFF. DNA of the CDR3: TGTGCCAGCAGCTTGGGAGACAGGGGGGAAGCTTTCTTT.